These 2 T cell receptor beta chains originate from one sample sequenced in a study of T cells of healthy individuals. Via MiXCR, TCRdb re-called the 5' RACE reads, giving one row per CDR3 protein. The sample carries around 98,000 distinct CDR3 sequences, roughly 18% recorded once. These receptor sequences come from a human donor in good health.

The rearrangement uses TRBV2 and TRBJ2-1; D is undetermined. The germline V and J ends were trimmed by 6 bases and 5 bases, with 5 bases remaining between them. The CDR3 runs 11 residues. Per the germline V gene, CDR1 is SNHLY and CDR2 is FYNNEI. The CDR3 protein is CASSPHNEQFF. DNA of the CDR3: TGTGCCAGCAGCCCACACAATGAGCAGTTCTTC.

In this sample, this clonotype turned up many times. The genes are TRBV24-1 and TRBJ1-4; D gene uncertain. The germline gives CDR1 KGHDR, CDR2 SFDVKD. Trimming shortened V by 6 bases and J by 8 bases, and 9 bases separated the two germline ends. The length of the CDR3 is 12 residues. The CDR3 DNA is TGTGCCACCAGTCCAAATGGGGAAAAACTGTTTTTT. It encodes CATSPNGEKLFF.